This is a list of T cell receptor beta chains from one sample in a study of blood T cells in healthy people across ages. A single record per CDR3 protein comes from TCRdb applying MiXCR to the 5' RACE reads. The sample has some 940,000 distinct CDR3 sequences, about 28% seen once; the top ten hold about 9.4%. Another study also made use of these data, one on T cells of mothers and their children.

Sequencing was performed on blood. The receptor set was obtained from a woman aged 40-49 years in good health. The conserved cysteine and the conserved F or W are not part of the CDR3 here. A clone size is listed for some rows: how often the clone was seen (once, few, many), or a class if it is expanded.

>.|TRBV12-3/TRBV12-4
ASSLLTPKNTEAF
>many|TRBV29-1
SVGDGRGYT
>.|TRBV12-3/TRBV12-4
ASGTSTDTQY
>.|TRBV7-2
ASTAEGSGELF
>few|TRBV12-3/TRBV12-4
ASSLTSGPETQY
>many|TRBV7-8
ASSIPSDRVGLYEQY
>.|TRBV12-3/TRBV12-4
ASSPRQGAGSYEQY
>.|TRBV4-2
ASSHGGENTEAF
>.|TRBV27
ASSPRSTFRGYT
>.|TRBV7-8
ASRKDRWGTQY
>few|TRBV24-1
ATSGAGQGGWGRETQY
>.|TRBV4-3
ASSQQGDRRFEAF
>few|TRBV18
ASSPPLFQETQY
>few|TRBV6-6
ASSYSIRLTAKETQY
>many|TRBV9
ASSPHGETSGANVLT
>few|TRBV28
ASSPRKGRANEAF
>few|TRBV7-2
ASSPRGGYLGEKLF
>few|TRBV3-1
ASGWGDQPQH
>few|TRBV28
ASSLVTGTGGGGTYYGYT
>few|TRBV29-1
SAVDSGLNTEAF
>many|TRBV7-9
ASSPKQGSSSYEQY
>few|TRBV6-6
ASSYSTGPVTDTQY
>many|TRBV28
ASSGKGGSGYT
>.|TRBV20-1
SVSAGGGYNEQY
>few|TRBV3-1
ASSSRTSGVLNEQF
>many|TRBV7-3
ASSYQGLDQETQY
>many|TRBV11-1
ASSLARGSGANVLT
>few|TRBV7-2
ASSLTYQRVLTTGELF
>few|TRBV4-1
ASSRTGGQGANVRT
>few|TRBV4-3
ASSQDLARVGETQY
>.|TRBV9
ASSVSMGYGYS
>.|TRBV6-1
ASRHGTGATEKLF